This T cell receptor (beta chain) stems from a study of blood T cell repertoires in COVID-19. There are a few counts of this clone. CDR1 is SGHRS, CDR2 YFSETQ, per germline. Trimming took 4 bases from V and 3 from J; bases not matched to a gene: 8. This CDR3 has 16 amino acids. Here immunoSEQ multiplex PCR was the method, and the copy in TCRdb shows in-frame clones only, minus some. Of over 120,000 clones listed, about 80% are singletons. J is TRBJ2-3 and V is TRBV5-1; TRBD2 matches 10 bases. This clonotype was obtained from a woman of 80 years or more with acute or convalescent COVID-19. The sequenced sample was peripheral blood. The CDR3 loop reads CASSPGQLAGTDTQYF. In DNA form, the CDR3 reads TGCGCCAGCAGCCCTGGACAACTAGCGGGGACAGATACGCAGTATTTT.